This T cell receptor beta chain derives from a study of Graves' ophthalmopathy and Graves' hyperthyroidism. This clonotype showed up many times. Its matching antigen is unknown. The CDR3 spans 14 residues. In germline, CDR1 is MDHEN, CDR2 SYDVKM. Between the trimmed V and J ends, which lost 4 bases and 1 base, there was a span of 10 bases. Whole-study findings and limits: Appearing in blood as well were most expanded thyroid clonotypes above 0.001 frequency. Distinction of ophthalmopathy from stable hyperthyroidism by a 13-signature model reached approximately 90% sensitivity and 81.08% specificity.

Where ophthalmopathy was absent within 18 months of follow-up, hyperthyroidism was stable. As the template, RNA transcripts were used to amplify TCR beta CDR3 regions. HTBI-primed first-round RT-PCR preceded second-round multiplex PCR. TCRdb recomputed calls from the multiplex PCR reads with MiXCR, one row per CDR3 protein. The repertoire holds some 370,000 distinct CDR3 sequences, roughly a sixth seen once, with 2.4% in the top ten. This sequence joins TRBV28 and TRBJ1-2; D uncertain. Source material: peripheral blood. This clonotype was sampled from an adult woman with stable Graves' hyperthyroidism. The CDR3 spells CASSWKEGNYGYTF. The CDR3, as DNA: TGTGCCAGCAGTTGGAAGGAGGGTAACTATGGCTACACCTTC.